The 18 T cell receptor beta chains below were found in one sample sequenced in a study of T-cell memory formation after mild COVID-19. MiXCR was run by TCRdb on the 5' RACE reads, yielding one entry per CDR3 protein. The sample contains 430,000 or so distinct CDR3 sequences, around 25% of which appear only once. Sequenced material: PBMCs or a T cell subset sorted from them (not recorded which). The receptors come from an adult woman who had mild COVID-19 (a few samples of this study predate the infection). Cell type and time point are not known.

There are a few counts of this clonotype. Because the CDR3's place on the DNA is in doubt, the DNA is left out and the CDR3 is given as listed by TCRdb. CDR3 loop: CASSSSLGNTEAFF. The chain employs TRBV27 and TRBJ1-1. The CDR3 has 14 amino acids, counting both end residues. Germline V gene data show CDR1 as MNHEY and CDR2 as SMNVEV (reference sequence).

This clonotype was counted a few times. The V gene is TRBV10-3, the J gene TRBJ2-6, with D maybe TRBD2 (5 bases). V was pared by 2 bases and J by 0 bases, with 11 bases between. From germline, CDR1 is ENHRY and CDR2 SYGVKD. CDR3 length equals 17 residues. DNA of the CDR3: TGTGCCATCAGTGAGCCCGGACTGCTCTCTGGGGCCAACGTCCTGACTTTC. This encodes CAISEPGLLSGANVLTF.

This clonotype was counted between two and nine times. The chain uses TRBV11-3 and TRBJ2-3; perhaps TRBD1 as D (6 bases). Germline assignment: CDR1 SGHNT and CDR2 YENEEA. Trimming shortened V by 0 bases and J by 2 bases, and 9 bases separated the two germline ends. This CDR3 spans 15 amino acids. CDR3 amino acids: CASSLDNRATDTQYF. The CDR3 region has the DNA TGTGCCAGCAGCTTAGATAACAGGGCCACAGATACGCAGTATTTT.

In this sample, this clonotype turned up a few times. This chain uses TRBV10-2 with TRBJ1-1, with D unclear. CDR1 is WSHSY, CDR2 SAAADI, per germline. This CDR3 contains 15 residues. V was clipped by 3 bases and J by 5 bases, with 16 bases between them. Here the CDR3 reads CASSDGSLAGTEAFF. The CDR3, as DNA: TGCGCCAGCAGTGATGGCTCCCTCGCGGGGACTGAAGCTTTCTTT.

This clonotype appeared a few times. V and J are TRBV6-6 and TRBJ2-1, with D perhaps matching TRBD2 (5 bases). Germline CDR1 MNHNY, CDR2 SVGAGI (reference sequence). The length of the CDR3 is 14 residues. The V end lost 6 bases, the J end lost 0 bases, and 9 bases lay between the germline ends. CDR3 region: CASSSLDSYNEQFF. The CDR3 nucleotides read TGTGCCAGCAGCTCACTAGACTCCTACAATGAGCAGTTCTTC.

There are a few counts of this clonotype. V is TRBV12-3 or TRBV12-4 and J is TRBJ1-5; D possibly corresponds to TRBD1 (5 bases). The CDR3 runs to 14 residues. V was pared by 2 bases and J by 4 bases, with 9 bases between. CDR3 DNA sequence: TGTGCCAGCAGTTTATCAGGGTATAATCAGCCCCAGCATTTT. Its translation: CASSLSGYNQPQHF.

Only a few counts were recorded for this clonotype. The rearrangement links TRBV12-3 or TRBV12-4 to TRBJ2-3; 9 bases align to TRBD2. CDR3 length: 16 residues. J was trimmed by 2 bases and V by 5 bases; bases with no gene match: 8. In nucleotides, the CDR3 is TGTGCCAGCAGTGAGACTAGCGGAAGACCCACAGATACGCAGTATTTT. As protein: CASSETSGRPTDTQYF.

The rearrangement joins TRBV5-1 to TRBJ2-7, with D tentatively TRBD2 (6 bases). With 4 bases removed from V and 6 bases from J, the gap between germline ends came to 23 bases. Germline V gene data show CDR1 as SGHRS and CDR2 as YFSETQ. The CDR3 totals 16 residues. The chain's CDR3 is CASSPPWSGGLGEQYF. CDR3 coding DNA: TGCGCCAGCAGCCCCCCATGGAGCGGAGGGCTCGGCGAGCAGTACTTC.

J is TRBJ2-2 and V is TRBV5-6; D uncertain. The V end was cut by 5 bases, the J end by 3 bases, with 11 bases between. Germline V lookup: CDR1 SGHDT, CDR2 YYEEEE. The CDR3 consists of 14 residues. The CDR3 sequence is CASSWALDTGELFF. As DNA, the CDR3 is TGTGCCAGCAGTTGGGCCCTAGACACCGGGGAGCTGTTTTTT.

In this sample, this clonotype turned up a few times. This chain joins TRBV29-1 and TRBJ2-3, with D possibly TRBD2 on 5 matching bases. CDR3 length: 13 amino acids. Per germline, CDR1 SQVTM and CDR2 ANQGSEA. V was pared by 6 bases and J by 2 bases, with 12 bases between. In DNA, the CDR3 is TGCAGCGTGAGCGGTACGAACACAGATACGCAGTATTTT. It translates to CSVSGTNTDTQYF.

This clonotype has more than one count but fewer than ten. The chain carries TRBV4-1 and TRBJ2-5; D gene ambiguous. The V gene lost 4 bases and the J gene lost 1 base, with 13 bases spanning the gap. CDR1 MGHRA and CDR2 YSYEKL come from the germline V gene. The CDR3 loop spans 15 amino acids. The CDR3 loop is CASSLRETVQETQYF. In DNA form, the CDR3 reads TGCGCCAGCAGCCTGCGAGAGACGGTCCAAGAGACCCAGTACTTC.

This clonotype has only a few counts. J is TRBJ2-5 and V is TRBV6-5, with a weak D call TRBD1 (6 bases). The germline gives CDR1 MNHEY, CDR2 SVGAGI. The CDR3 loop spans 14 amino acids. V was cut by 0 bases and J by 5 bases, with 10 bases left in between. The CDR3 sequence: CASSYSAGVETQYF. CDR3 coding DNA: TGTGCCAGCAGTTACTCGGCAGGGGTGGAGACCCAGTACTTC.

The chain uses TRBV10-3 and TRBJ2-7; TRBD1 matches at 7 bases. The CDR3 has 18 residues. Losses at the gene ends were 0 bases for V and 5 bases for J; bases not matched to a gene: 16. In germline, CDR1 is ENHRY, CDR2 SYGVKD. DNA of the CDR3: TGTGCCATCAGTGAGTCACAACGGTTAAGGGGGCGTAATGACGAGCAGTACTTC. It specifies CAISESQRLRGRNDEQYF.

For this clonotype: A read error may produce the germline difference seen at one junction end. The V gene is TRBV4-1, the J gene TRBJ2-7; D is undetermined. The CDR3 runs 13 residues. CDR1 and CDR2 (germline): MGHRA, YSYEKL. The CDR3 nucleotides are TGCGCCAGCAGTCAAGACGGTCCCTACGAGCAGTACTTC. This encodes CASSQDGPYEQYF.

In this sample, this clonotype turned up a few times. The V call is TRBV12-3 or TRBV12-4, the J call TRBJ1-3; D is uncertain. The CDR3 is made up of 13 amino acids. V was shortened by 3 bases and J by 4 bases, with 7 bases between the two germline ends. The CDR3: CASSFLPGNTIYF. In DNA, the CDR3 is TGTGCCAGCAGTTTTTTACCAGGAAACACCATATATTTT.

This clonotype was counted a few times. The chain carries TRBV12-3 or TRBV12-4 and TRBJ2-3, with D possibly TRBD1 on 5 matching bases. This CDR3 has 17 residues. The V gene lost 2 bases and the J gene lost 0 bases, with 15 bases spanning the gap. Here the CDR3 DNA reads TGTGCCAGCAGTTTATTTGCAGGGCGAGTTAGCACAGATACGCAGTATTTT. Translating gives CASSLFAGRVSTDTQYF.

For the CDR3, the DNA is TGTGCCACCAGTCCTCGGACTAGCGGGAGAGAGGCAGATACGCAGTATTTT. Residues: CATSPRTSGREADTQYF. The rearrangement joins TRBV24-1 to TRBJ2-3; 13 positions match TRBD2. This CDR3 has 17 residues. Germline CDR1 and CDR2: KGHDR and SFDVKD. After removal of 6 bases from V and 4 bases from J, the junction contained 9 bases not matched to a gene.

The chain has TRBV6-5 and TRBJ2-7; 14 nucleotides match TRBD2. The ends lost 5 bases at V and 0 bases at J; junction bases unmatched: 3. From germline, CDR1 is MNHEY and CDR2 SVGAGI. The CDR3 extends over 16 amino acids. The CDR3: CASSRTSGGYSYEQYF. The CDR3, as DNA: TGTGCCAGCAGTCGGACTAGCGGGGGGTACTCCTACGAGCAGTACTTC.